Below, 11 T cell receptor beta chains from the same sample are listed, as sequenced in a study of CD8+CD57+ T cells in acquired aplastic anemia. The authors sequenced patients whose flow cytometry had shown CD8+CD57+ cell expansion. Genomic DNA served as template for TCR beta VDJ and CDR3 profiling. TCRdb independently ran MiXCR on the reads; one entry per CDR3 protein. The table shows over 150,000 distinct CDR3 sequences, with over 50% occurring only once. Sequenced input: sorted CD4+, CD8+, or CD8+CD57+ T cells (not recorded which) from PBMCs. All receptors derive from a human donor with aplastic anemia.

This clonotype occurred once. CDR3 loop: CASRTGTRNTEAFF. DNA of the CDR3: TGTGCCAGCAGGACCGGGACGAGGAACACTGAAGCTTTCTTT. This chain links TRBV25-1 with TRBJ1-1; tentatively, D is TRBD1 (5 bases). This CDR3 spans 14 amino acids. Between the trimmed V and J ends, which lost 6 bases and 1 base, there was a span of 12 bases. Germline CDR1 is MGHDK and CDR2 is SYGVNS.

This chain links TRBV11-2 with TRBJ1-1; possible D gene TRBD1, 6 bases. With 0 bases removed from V and 1 base from J, the gap between germline ends came to 18 bases. The CDR3 spans 18 residues. Per germline, CDR1 SGHAT and CDR2 FQNNGV. This CDR3 is CASSLDWWRDKRNTEAFF. CDR3 nucleotide sequence: TGTGCCAGCAGCTTAGATTGGTGGAGGGACAAACGGAACACTGAAGCTTTCTTT. The full variable domain, rest sourced from reference TRBV11-2 and TRBJ1-1, is EAGVAQSPRYKIIEKRQSVAFWCNPISGHATLYWYQQILGQGPKLLIQFQNNGVVDDSQLPKDRFSAERLKGVDSTLKIQPAKLEDSAVYLCASSLDWWRDKRNTEAFFGQGTRLTVV.

This clonotype was observed many times. This chain joins TRBV6-1 and TRBJ2-5; no reliable D call. Germline V gene sequence: CDR1 MNHNS, CDR2 SASEGT. Trimming removed 3 bases at V and 1 base at J, with 15 bases between. This CDR3 region has 16 residues. The CDR3 loop reads CASSEVSQRPQETQYF. In nucleotides, the CDR3 is TGTGCCAGCAGTGAGGTCAGCCAACGTCCCCAAGAGACCCAGTACTTC.

This clonotype was observed many times. The chain recombines TRBV3-1 with TRBJ2-2; D unclear. Trimming removed 4 bases from V and 7 bases from J, with 10 bases in between. Germline-derived CDR1 and CDR2 are LGHDT and YNNKEL (reference sequence). The CDR3 length is 13 residues. CDR3 loop: CASSPPLSGELFF. CDR3 DNA: TGTGCCAGCAGCCCACCTTTAAGCGGGGAGCTGTTTTTT.

This clonotype has at least ten counts. The genes are TRBV5-6 and TRBJ1-2; 8 bases are shared with TRBD1. CDR3 length equals 17 residues. Trimming took 2 bases from V and 3 from J; bases not matched to a gene: 12. CDR1 SGHDT and CDR2 YYEEEE come from the germline V gene. This chain's CDR3 is CASSLGTVYRGDYGYTF. CDR3 in DNA: TGTGCCAGCAGCTTAGGAACGGTTTACAGGGGGGACTATGGCTACACCTTC. The entire variable domain, with the rest obtained from reference TRBV5-6 and TRBJ1-2, is as follows: DAGVTQSPTHLIKTRGQQVTLRCSPKSGHDTVSWYQQALGQGPQFIFQYYEEEERQRGNFPDRFSGHQFPNYSSELNVNALLLGDSALYLCASSLGTVYRGDYGYTFGSGTRLTVV.

This clonotype occurred many times. The chain combines TRBV6-1 with TRBJ1-4; perhaps TRBD1 as D (6 bases). The CDR3 covers 14 residues. Germline V gene sequence: CDR1 MNHNS, CDR2 SASEGT. V dropped 0 bases and J dropped 7 bases, with 9 bases sitting between them. This CDR3 is CASSEAGGGEKLFF. The CDR3 DNA sequence: TGTGCCAGCAGTGAAGCAGGGGGAGGTGAAAAACTGTTTTTT.

This chain links TRBV19 with TRBJ1-5; no firm D call. CDR1 and CDR2 (germline): LNHDA, SQIVND (reference sequence). Trimming shortened V by 8 bases and J by 0 bases, and 11 bases separated the two germline ends. This CDR3 comprises 14 residues. CDR3 coding DNA: TGTGCCAGTCACAGACCCTATAGCAATCAGCCCCAGCATTTT. It encodes CASHRPYSNQPQHF.

CDR3 protein: CASSTGQGAGGANVLTF. The CDR3 region has the DNA TGTGCCAGCAGCACGGGACAGGGGGCGGGTGGGGCCAACGTCCTGACTTTC. This rearrangement joins TRBV9 to TRBJ2-6, with 12 bases matching TRBD1. With V trimmed by 4 bases and J by 3 bases, 5 bases remained unmatched. The CDR3 runs to 17 residues. Germline CDR1 reads SGDLS; CDR2 reads YYNGEE.

The chain recombines TRBV10-2 with TRBJ1-5; TRBD1 aligns across 10 bases. The CDR3 contains 14 residues. The J segment lost 7 bases and the V segment lost 4 bases, leaving 4 bases of the junction unmatched. Germline assignment: CDR1 WSHSY and CDR2 SAAADI. CDR3 nucleotide sequence: TGCGCCAGCAGTGTGACAGGGGGCCAGCAGCCCCAGCATTTT. Its translation is CASSVTGGQQPQHF.

In this sample, this clonotype turned up a few times. This chain joins TRBV6-5 and TRBJ2-6; the D gene is possibly TRBD1 (6 bases). The V end lost 2 bases, the J end lost 3 bases, and 11 bases lay between the germline ends. Germline lookup yields CDR1 MNHEY and CDR2 SVGAGI. This CDR3 contains 16 residues. CDR3 bases: TGTGCCAGCAGTTACAGGGGGTCGGGTGGGGCCAACGTCCTGACTTTC. Its translation: CASSYRGSGGANVLTF.

The rearrangement joins TRBV7-9 to TRBJ2-5, with D unclear. CDR3 length: 11 residues. V was shortened by 1 base and J by 7 bases, with 4 bases between the two germline ends. Germline V CDR1 and CDR2: SEHNR, FQNEAQ (reference sequence). This CDR3 is CASSLGSTQYF. CDR3 in DNA: TGTGCCAGCAGCTTAGGCTCGACCCAGTACTTC.